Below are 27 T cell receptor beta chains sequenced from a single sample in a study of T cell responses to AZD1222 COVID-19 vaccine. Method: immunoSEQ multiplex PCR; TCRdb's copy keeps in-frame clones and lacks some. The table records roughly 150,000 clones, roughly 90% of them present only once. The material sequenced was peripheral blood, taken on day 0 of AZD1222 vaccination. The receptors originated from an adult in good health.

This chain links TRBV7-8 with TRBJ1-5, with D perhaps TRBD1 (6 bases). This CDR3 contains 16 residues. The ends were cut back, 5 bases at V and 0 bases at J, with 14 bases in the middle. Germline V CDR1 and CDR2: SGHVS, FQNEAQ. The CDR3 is CASSPSRQDSNQPQHF. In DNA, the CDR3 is TGTGCCAGCAGCCCAAGCCGACAGGATAGCAATCAGCCCCAGCATTTT.

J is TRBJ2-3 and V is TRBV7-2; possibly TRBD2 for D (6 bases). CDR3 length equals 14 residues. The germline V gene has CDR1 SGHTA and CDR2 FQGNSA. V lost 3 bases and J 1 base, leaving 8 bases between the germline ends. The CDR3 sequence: CASSLGGRTDTQYF. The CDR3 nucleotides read TGTGCCAGCAGCTTGGGGGGACGCACAGATACGCAGTATTTT.

The CDR3 spells CAISNRDLGTEAFF. The DNA of the CDR3 is TGTGCCATCAGTAACAGGGATTTGGGGACTGAAGCTTTCTTT. The chain is built from TRBV10-3 and TRBJ1-1, with a weak D call TRBD1 (6 bases). The germline gives CDR1 ENHRY, CDR2 SYGVKD. V was shortened by 5 bases and J by 5 bases, with 15 bases between the two germline ends. The CDR3 consists of 14 residues.

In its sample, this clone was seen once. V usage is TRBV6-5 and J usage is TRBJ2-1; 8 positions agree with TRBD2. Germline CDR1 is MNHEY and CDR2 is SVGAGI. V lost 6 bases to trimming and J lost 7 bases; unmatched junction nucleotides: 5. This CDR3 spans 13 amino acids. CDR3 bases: TGTGCCAGCAGCCCCAGCGGGAGAAATGAGCAGTTCTTC. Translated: CASSPSGRNEQFF.

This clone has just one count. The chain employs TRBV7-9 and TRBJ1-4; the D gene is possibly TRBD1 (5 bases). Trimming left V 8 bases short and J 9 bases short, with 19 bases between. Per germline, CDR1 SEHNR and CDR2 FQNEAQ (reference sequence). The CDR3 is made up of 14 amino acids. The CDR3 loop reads CASGTIGSEKKLFF. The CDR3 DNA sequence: TGTGCCAGCGGGACCATCGGGAGCGAAAAAAAACTGTTTTTT. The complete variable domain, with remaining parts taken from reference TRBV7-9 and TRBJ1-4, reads DTGVSQNPRHKITKRGQNVTFRCDPISEHNRLYWYRQTLGQGPEFLTYFQNEAQLEKSRLLSDRFSAERPKGSFSTLEIQRTEQGDSAMYLCASGTIGSEKKLFFGSGTQLSVL.

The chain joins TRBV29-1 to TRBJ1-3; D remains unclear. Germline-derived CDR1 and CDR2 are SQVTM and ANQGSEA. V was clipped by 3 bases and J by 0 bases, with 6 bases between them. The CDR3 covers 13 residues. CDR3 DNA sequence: TGCAGCGTTGATGGGGTCTCTGGAAACACCATATATTTT. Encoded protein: CSVDGVSGNTIYF.

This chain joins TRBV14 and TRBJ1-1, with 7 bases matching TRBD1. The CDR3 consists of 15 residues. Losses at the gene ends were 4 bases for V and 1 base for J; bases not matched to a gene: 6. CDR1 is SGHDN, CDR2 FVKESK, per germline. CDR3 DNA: TGTGCCAGCAGCCCGAACAGGGGACAGAACACTGAAGCTTTCTTT. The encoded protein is CASSPNRGQNTEAFF. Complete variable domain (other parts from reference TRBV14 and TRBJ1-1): EAGVTQFPSHSVIEKGQTVTLRCDPISGHDNLYWYRRVMGKEIKFLLHFVKESKQDESGMPNNRFLAERTGGTYSTLKVQPAELEDSGVYFCASSPNRGQNTEAFFGQGTRLTVV.

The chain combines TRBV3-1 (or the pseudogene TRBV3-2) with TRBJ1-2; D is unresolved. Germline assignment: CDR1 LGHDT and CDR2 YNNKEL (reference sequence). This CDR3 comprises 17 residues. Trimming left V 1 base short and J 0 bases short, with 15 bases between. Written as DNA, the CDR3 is TGTGCCAGCAGCCAAGCACAGACTATTTATACTAACTATGGCTACACCTTC. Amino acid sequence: CASSQAQTIYTNYGYTF.

The CDR3 here is CASSIGGGPLEQFF. The DNA of the CDR3 is TGTGCCAGTAGTATTGGGGGAGGGCCATTGGAGCAGTTCTTC. The V gene is TRBV19, the J gene TRBJ2-1; 7 bases agree with TRBD2. CDR3 length equals 14 residues. Germline V gene data show CDR1 as LNHDA and CDR2 as SQIVND (reference sequence). V shed 3 bases and J 10 bases; nucleotides not matched to a gene: 9.

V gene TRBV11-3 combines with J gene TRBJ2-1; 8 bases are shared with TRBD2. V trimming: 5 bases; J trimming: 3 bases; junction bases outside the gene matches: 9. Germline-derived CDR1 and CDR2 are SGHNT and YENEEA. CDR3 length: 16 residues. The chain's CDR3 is CASSPGSGGNYNEQFF. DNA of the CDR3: TGTGCCAGCAGCCCCGGGAGCGGGGGCAACTACAATGAGCAGTTCTTC.

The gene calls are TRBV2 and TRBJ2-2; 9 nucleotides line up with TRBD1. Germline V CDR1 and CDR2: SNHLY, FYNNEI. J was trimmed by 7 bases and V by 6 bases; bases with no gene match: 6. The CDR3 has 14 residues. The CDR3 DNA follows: TGTGCCAGCAGAAGGGACAGGGAAGTCGGGGAGCTGTTTTTT. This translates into CASRRDREVGELFF. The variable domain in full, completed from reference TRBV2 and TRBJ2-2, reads EPEVTQTPSHQVTQMGQEVILRCVPISNHLYFYWYRQILGQKVEFLVSFYNNEISEKSEIFDDQFSVERPDGSNFTLKIRSTKLEDSAMYFCASRRDREVGELFFGEGSRLTVL.

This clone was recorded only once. The CDR3 region is CASSELRSGKLFF. CDR3 sequence (DNA): TGCGCCAGCAGTGAGTTGAGATCTGGAAAACTGTTTTTT. The chain joins TRBV10-1 to TRBJ1-4, with D unresolved. The CDR3 is 13 amino acids. V lost 1 base to trimming and J lost 10 bases, with 10 bases between them. CDR1 is WNHNN and CDR2 is SYGVQD in the germline V gene (reference sequence).

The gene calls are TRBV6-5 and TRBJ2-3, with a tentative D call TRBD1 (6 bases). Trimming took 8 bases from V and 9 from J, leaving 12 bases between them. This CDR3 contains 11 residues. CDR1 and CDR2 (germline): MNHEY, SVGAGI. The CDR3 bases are TGTGCCAGCTTCAAGGGGGACACGCAGTATTTT. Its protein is CASFKGDTQYF.

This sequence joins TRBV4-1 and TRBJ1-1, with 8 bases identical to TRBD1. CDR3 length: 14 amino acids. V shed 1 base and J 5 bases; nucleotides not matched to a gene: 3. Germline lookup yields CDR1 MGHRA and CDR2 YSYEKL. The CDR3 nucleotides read TGCGCCAGCAGCCAAGGACGACAGGGGACTGAAGCTTTCTTT. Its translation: CASSQGRQGTEAFF.

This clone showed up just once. The CDR3 loop reads CASRIRFNEKLFF. As DNA, the CDR3 is TGTGCCAGCAGGATCCGCTTTAATGAAAAACTGTTTTTT. The chain is built from TRBV6-5 and TRBJ1-4; no clear D. This CDR3 contains 13 residues. The germline V gene has CDR1 MNHEY and CDR2 SVGAGI. Trimming took off 6 bases at V and 4 bases at J, with 9 bases between the two ends.

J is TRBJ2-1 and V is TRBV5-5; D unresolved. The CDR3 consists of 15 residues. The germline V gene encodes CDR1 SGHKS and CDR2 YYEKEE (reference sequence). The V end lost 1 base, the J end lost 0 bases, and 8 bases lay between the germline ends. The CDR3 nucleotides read TGTGCCAGCAGCTTGAGGCCGGGCTCCTACAATGAGCAGTTCTTC. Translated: CASSLRPGSYNEQFF.

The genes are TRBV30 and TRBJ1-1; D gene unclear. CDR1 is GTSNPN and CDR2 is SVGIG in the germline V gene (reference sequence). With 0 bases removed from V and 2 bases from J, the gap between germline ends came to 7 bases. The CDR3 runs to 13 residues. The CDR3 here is CAWSVGLNTEAFF. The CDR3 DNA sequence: TGTGCCTGGAGTGTAGGTCTTAACACTGAAGCTTTCTTT.

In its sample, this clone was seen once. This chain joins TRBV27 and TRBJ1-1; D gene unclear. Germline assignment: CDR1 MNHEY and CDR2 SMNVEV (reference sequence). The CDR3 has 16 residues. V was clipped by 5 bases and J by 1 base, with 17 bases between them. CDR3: CASSPPGALKNTEAFF. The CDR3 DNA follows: TGTGCCAGCAGTCCCCCGGGTGCGTTAAAGAACACTGAAGCTTTCTTT.

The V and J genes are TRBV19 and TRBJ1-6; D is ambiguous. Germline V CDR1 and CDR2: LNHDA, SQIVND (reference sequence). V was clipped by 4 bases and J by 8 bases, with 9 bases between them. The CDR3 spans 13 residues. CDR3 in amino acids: CASSTDRDSPLHF. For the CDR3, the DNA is TGTGCCAGTAGTACGGACCGAGATTCACCCCTCCACTTT.

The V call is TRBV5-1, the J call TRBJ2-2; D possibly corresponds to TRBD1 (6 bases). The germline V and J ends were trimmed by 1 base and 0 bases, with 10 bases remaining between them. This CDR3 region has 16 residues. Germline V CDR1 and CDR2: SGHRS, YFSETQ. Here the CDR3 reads CASSLSQGTNTGELFF. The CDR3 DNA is TGCGCCAGCAGCTTGTCCCAGGGGACGAACACCGGGGAGCTGTTTTTT.

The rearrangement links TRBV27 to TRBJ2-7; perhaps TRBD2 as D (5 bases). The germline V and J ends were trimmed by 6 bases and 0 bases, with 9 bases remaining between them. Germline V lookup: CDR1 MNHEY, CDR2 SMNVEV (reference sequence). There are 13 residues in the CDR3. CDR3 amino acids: CASRLTSSYEQYF. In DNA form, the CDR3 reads TGTGCCAGCAGACTCACTAGCTCCTACGAGCAGTACTTC.

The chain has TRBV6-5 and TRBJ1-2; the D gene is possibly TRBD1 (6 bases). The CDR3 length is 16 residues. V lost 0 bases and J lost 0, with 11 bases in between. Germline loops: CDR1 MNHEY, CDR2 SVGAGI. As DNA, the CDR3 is TGTGCCAGCAGTTACTCGATCCAGGGGTCTAACTATGGCTACACCTTC. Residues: CASSYSIQGSNYGYTF.

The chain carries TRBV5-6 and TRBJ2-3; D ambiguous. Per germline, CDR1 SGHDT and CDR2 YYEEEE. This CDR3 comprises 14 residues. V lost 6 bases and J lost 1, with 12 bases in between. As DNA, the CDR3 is TGTGCCAGCACCTACGACGTCGGCACAGATACGCAGTATTTT. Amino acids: CASTYDVGTDTQYF. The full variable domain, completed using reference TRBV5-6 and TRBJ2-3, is DAGVTQSPTHLIKTRGQQVTLRCSPKSGHDTVSWYQQALGQGPQFIFQYYEEEERQRGNFPDRFSGHQFPNYSSELNVNALLLGDSALYLCASTYDVGTDTQYFGPGTRLTVL.

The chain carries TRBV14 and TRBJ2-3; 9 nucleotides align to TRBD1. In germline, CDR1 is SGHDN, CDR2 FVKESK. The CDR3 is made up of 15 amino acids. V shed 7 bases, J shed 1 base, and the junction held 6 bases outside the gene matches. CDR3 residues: CASKKGDRGTDTQYF. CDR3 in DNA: TGTGCCAGCAAAAAGGGGGACAGGGGCACAGATACGCAGTATTTT. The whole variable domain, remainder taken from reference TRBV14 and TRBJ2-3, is EAGVTQFPSHSVIEKGQTVTLRCDPISGHDNLYWYRRVMGKEIKFLLHFVKESKQDESGMPNNRFLAERTGGTYSTLKVQPAELEDSGVYFCASKKGDRGTDTQYFGPGTRLTVL.

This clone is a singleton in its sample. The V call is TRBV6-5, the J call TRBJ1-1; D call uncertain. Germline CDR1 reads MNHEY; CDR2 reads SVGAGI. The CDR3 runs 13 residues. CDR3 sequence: CAVTPSGVAEAFF. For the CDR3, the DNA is TGTGCGGTTACTCCATCGGGAGTCGCTGAAGCTTTCTTT.

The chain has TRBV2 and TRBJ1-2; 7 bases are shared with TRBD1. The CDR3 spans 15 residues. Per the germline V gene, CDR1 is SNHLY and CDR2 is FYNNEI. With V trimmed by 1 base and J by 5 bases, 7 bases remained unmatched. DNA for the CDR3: TGTGCCAGCAGTGAAGAGGCAGGGGGTAGATATGGCTACACCTTC. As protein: CASSEEAGGRYGYTF.

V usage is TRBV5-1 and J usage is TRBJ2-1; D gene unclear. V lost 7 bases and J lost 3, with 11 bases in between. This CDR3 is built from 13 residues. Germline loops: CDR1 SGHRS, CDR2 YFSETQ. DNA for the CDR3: TGCGCCAGCTCCCCGGATTTCTACAATGAGCAGTTCTTC. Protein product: CASSPDFYNEQFF.